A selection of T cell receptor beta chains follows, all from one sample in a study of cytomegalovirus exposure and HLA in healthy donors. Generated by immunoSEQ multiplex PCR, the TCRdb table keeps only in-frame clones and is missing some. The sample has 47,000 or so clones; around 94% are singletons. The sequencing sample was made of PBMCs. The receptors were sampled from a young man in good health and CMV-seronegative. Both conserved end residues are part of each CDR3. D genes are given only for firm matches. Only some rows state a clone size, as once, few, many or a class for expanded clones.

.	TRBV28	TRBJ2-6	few	CASTAGSLGANVLTF	TGTGCCAGCACCGCAGGGTCCCTTGGGGCCAACGTCCTGACTTTC
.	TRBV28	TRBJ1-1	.	CASSLFGRFGGEAFF	TGTGCCAGCAGTTTATTTGGTCGGTTCGGGGGGGAAGCTTTCTTT
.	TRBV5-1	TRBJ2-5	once	CASSLTGEQETQYF	TGCGCCAGCAGCCTGACAGGAGAACAAGAGACCCAGTACTTC
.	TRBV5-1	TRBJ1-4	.	CASSLQDIGEKLFF	TGCGCCAGCAGCCTCCAGGACATCGGTGAAAAACTGTTTTTT
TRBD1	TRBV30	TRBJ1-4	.	CAWTGGWNEKLFF	TGTGCCTGGACAGGGGGCTGGAATGAAAAACTGTTTTTT
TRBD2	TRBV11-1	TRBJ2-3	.	CASSPGLAKKSGRTDTQYF	TGTGCCAGCAGCCCGGGACTAGCTAAAAAATCAGGGCGCACAGATACGCAGTATTTT
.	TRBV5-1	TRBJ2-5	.	CASSLDSGSVQYF	TGCGCCAGCAGCTTGGATTCGGGGTCTGTACAGTACTTC
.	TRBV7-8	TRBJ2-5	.	CASSLGPAQYQETQYF	TGTGCCAGCAGCTTAGGACCAGCGCAGTACCAAGAGACCCAGTACTTC
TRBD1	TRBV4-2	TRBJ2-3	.	CASSQIETGGADTQYF	TGTGCCAGCAGCCAAATTGAGACAGGGGGGGCAGATACGCAGTATTTT
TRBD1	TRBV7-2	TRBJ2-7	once	CASSRSGTGSYEQYF	TGTGCCAGCAGCCGATCTGGGACAGGGTCCTACGAGCAGTACTTC
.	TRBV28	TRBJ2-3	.	CASRANRTPPGDTQYF	TGTGCCAGCAGGGCAAACCGGACTCCACCCGGAGATACGCAGTATTTT
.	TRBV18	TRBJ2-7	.	CASSPPSQASYEQYF	TGTGCCAGCTCACCACCGAGTCAGGCCTCCTACGAGCAGTACTTC
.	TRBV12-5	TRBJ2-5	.	CASGLSFGGETQYF	TGTGCTAGTGGACTGAGCTTTGGAGGGGAGACCCAGTACTTC
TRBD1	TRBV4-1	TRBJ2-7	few	CASSLPGQGSYEQYF	TGCGCCAGCAGCCTACCGGGACAGGGTTCCTACGAGCAGTACTTC
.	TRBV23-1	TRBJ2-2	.	CASSLEYETGELFF	TGCGCCAGCAGTCTCGAGTACGAAACCGGGGAGCTGTTTTTT
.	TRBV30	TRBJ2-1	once	CAWGGLVYNEQFF	TGTGCCTGGGGCGGTCTGGTCTACAATGAGCAGTTCTTC
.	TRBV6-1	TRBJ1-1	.	CASSVAGVGTEAFF	TGTGCCAGCAGTGTAGCAGGGGTAGGAACTGAAGCTTTCTTT
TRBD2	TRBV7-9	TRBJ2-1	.	CASSPGLAGSGPFF	TGTGCCAGCAGCCCAGGACTAGCGGGGAGTGGCCCGTTCTTC
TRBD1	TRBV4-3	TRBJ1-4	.	CASSQGTGAEKLFF	TGCGCCAGCAGCCAAGGGACAGGGGCCGAAAAACTGTTTTTT
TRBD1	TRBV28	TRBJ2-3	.	CASKTGGRNTDTQYF	TGTGCCAGCAAGACAGGGGGTCGTAACACAGATACGCAGTATTTT
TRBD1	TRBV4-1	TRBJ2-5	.	CASSQVGTAEETQYF	TGCGCCAGCAGCCAAGTGGGGACAGCCGAAGAGACCCAGTACTTC
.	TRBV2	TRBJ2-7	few	CASSGDSGEQYF	TGTGCCAGCAGTGGGGACTCTGGGGAGCAGTACTTC